One and the same sample provided the 28 T cell receptor beta chains below, sequenced in a study of Graves' ophthalmopathy and Graves' hyperthyroidism. TCR beta CDR3 regions were amplified from RNA transcripts. HTBI primers were used in a first-round RT-PCR, which preceded a second-round multiplex PCR. TCRdb fed the multiplex PCR reads into MiXCR, producing one record per CDR3 protein. Of about 620,000 distinct CDR3 sequences detected, over 20% appear once; the ten largest clones hold around 7%. Sequenced: peripheral blood. The receptors stem from a woman aged 18-29 years with stable Graves' hyperthyroidism. Some clones in this sample may be carry-over from other donors' samples.

The sample holds a few counts of this clonotype. This sequence joins TRBV2 and TRBJ2-2; tentative D call: TRBD1 (6 bases). The germline V and J ends were trimmed by 6 bases and 4 bases, with 9 bases remaining between them. CDR1 and CDR2 from the germline V gene are SNHLY and FYNNEI. The CDR3 totals 13 residues. The CDR3: CASRVQGTGELFF. CDR3 bases: TGTGCCAGCAGGGTACAGGGCACCGGGGAGCTGTTTTTT.

This clonotype appeared a few times. The rearrangement joins TRBV5-1 to TRBJ1-2, with TRBD1 matching 8 bases. CDR1 and CDR2 from the germline V gene are SGHRS and YFSETQ. J was trimmed by 4 bases and V by 0 bases; bases with no gene match: 5. CDR3 length equals 15 residues. CDR3 nucleotides: TGCGCCAGCAGCTTGGGACAGGGGCCATTCTATGGCTACACCTTC. It codes for CASSLGQGPFYGYTF.

The table lists this clonotype with many counts. The chain uses TRBV11-2 and TRBJ1-1; D is uncertain. V shed 2 bases and J shed 4 bases, with 11 bases lying between them. The CDR3 is 14 residues long. In germline, CDR1 is SGHAT, CDR2 FQNNGV. The CDR3 loop reads CASSLFRRGTEAFF. The CDR3 nucleotides are TGTGCCAGCAGCTTATTTAGGCGAGGCACTGAAGCTTTCTTT.

The chain carries TRBV30 and TRBJ1-5; the D gene is possibly TRBD1 (6 bases). The CDR3 covers 15 residues. Germline CDR1 reads GTSNPN; CDR2 reads SVGIG (reference sequence). Trimming pared 5 bases from V and 6 bases from J, leaving 20 bases between. CDR3 DNA: TGTGCCTGGGGTCCCCGCACAGGGAGGGGTCAGCCCCAGCATTTT. Translating it yields CAWGPRTGRGQPQHF. Filled out from reference TRBV30 and TRBJ1-5, the complete variable domain reads SQTIHQWPATLVQPVGSPLSLECTVEGTSNPNLYWYRQAAGRGLQLLFYSVGIGQISSEVPQNLSASRPQDRQFILSSKKLLLSDSGFYLCAWGPRTGRGQPQHFGDGTRLSIL.

This clonotype was seen ten or more times. The rearrangement links TRBV28 to TRBJ1-1; 7 positions match TRBD1. Germline values: CDR1 MDHEN, CDR2 SYDVKM. V gave up 5 bases and J gave up 4 bases; unmatched junction bases: 1. The CDR3 spans 12 residues. The CDR3 region is CASSAGGTEAFF. CDR3 coding DNA: TGTGCCAGCAGTGCAGGGGGCACTGAAGCTTTCTTT. Variable domain in full (rest from reference TRBV28 and TRBJ1-1): DVKVTQSSRYLVKRTGEKVFLECVQDMDHENMFWYRQDPGLGLRLIYFSYDVKMKEKGDIPEGYSVSREKKERFSLILESASTNQTSMYLCASSAGGTEAFFGQGTRLTVV.

This clonotype has only a few counts. V usage is TRBV7-9 and J usage is TRBJ2-7; 7 nucleotides line up with TRBD1. From germline, CDR1 is SEHNR and CDR2 FQNEAQ (reference sequence). The V and J ends lost 0 bases and 5 bases, in that order; junction bases with no gene match: 4. CDR3 length: 14 residues. CDR3 sequence: CASSLAQGDDEQYF. The CDR3, as DNA: TGTGCCAGCAGCTTAGCGCAGGGGGATGACGAGCAGTACTTC.

As for this clonotype: It may be a read error: a sequence one base away is much more abundant. J is TRBJ1-5 and V is TRBV19; a possible D gene is TRBD1 (6 bases). V lost 5 bases and J lost 5, with 16 bases in between. This CDR3 spans 15 amino acids. Germline CDR1 reads LNHDA; CDR2 reads SQIVND (reference sequence). In DNA, the CDR3 is TGTGCCAGTAGTCTCTACAGGGTGGGGGATCAGCCCCAGCATTTT. Protein product: CASSLYRVGDQPQHF.

This clonotype was picked up a small number of times. The chain employs TRBV2 and TRBJ2-4; D gene ambiguous. The V and J ends lost 0 bases and 9 bases respectively, with 9 bases between them. This CDR3 spans 13 amino acids. Per germline, CDR1 SNHLY and CDR2 FYNNEI. In DNA, the CDR3 is TGTGCCAGCAGTGAAGCAAGGGTCCGCATTCAGTACTTC. This sequence encodes CASSEARVRIQYF. Using reference TRBV2 and TRBJ2-4 for the parts outside the CDR3, the full variable domain is EPEVTQTPSHQVTQMGQEVILRCVPISNHLYFYWYRQILGQKVEFLVSFYNNEISEKSEIFDDQFSVERPDGSNFTLKIRSTKLEDSAMYFCASSEARVRIQYFGAGTRLSVL.

This clonotype was found many times. DNA for the CDR3: TGCGCCAGCAGCACCGGGACTAGCGGGAGTGGCCAGGAGACCCAGTACTTC. Its protein product is CASSTGTSGSGQETQYF. The gene calls are TRBV5-1 and TRBJ2-5; 14 bases match TRBD2. Germline V gene sequence: CDR1 SGHRS, CDR2 YFSETQ. V was pared by 4 bases and J by 5 bases, with 10 bases of the junction left unmatched. The CDR3 contains 17 residues.

This clonotype was detected ten times or more. J is TRBJ1-1 and V is TRBV5-1; TRBD1 matches 8 bases. Trimming removed 4 bases from V and 6 bases from J; junction bases left unmatched: 5. Germline V gene lookup returns CDR1 SGHRS and CDR2 YFSETQ. There are 13 residues in the CDR3. CDR3 nucleotides: TGCGCCAGCAGCGGACAGGGTCGGGCTGAAGCTTTCTTT. Translating it yields CASSGQGRAEAFF.

The chain carries TRBV11-2 and TRBJ1-1; D is unresolved. The CDR3 has 13 residues. The germline V gene encodes CDR1 SGHAT and CDR2 FQNNGV. Trimming removed 5 bases from V and 1 base from J, with 8 bases in between. In nucleotides, the CDR3 is TGTGCCAGCAGCCCCCAAAGGAACACTGAAGCTTTCTTT. This sequence encodes CASSPQRNTEAFF.

This clonotype was picked up many times. The gene calls are TRBV6-1 and TRBJ1-2; no clear D. The V and J ends lost 6 bases and 6 bases respectively, with 20 bases between them. This CDR3 comprises 15 residues. Germline CDR1 is MNHNS and CDR2 is SASEGT. Written as DNA, the CDR3 is TGTGCCAGCAGCCGCAGGAGCTCACGGGTGGATGGCTACACCTTC. Translating gives CASSRRSSRVDGYTF.

At least ten counts were recorded for this clonotype. The chain carries TRBV6-1 and TRBJ2-7, with D tentatively TRBD1 (6 bases). The length of the CDR3 is 16 residues. Germline lookup yields CDR1 MNHNS and CDR2 SASEGT. V was shortened by 4 bases and J by 2 bases, with 18 bases between the two germline ends. The CDR3 protein is CASSASQGPTTYEQYF. In DNA, the CDR3 is TGTGCCAGCAGTGCCTCACAGGGTCCGACTACCTACGAGCAGTACTTC.

This clonotype was seen at least ten times. The CDR3 DNA is TGTGCCACCAATGAGGGACCTCCGGATCGGCCCCAGCATTTT. Amino acids: CATNEGPPDRPQHF. V and J are TRBV2 and TRBJ1-5; D possibly corresponds to TRBD1 (5 bases). V lost 10 bases and J 9 bases, leaving 22 bases between the germline ends. This CDR3 spans 14 amino acids. Germline CDR1 reads SNHLY; CDR2 reads FYNNEI.

This chain links TRBV7-3 with TRBJ1-2, with TRBD1 identical over 7 bases. The V gene end was trimmed by 7 bases and the J gene end by 4 bases; junction bases not matched to a gene: 27. The germline gives CDR1 SGHTA, CDR2 FQGTGA. The CDR3 runs to 20 residues. CDR3 nucleotide sequence: TGTGCCAGCACCCTCGGGATCCCGGGGGGGCCAGACAGGGAAAGCTATGGCTACACCTTC. Translation gives CASTLGIPGGPDRESYGYTF. Full variable domain (rest looked up from reference TRBV7-3 and TRBJ1-2): GAGVSQTPSNKVTEKGKYVELRCDPISGHTALYWYRQSLGQGPEFLIYFQGTGAADDSGLPNDRFFAVRPEGSVSTLKIQRTERGDSAVYLCASTLGIPGGPDRESYGYTFGSGTRLTVV.

The genes are TRBV4-1 and TRBJ1-3; the D is unclear. Germline loops: CDR1 MGHRA, CDR2 YSYEKL. The CDR3 totals 13 residues. Trimming removed 4 bases from V and 4 bases from J, with 8 bases in between. The CDR3 loop reads CASSRLGGNTIYF. The CDR3 DNA follows: TGCGCCAGCAGCCGTTTGGGCGGAAACACCATATATTTT.

The table lists this clonotype with many counts. The rearrangement links TRBV5-1 to TRBJ2-5, with D unclear. Between the trimmed V and J ends, which lost 3 bases and 3 bases, there was a span of 3 bases. Per the germline V gene, CDR1 is SGHRS and CDR2 is YFSETQ. This CDR3 spans 11 amino acids. In DNA form, the CDR3 reads TGCGCCAGCAGCTCCAAAGAGACCCAGTACTTC. It is translated as CASSSKETQYF. Variable domain in full (rest from reference TRBV5-1 and TRBJ2-5): KAGVTQTPRYLIKTRGQQVTLSCSPISGHRSVSWYQQTPGQGLQFLFEYFSETQRNKGNFPGRFSGRQFSNSRSEMNVSTLELGDSALYLCASSSKETQYFGPGTRLLVL.

This CDR3 reads CASSPIRWGQYF. The CDR3, as DNA: TGCGCCAGCAGTCCGATAAGATGGGGGCAGTACTTC. The V gene is TRBV10-1, the J gene TRBJ2-7; D call uncertain. This CDR3 comprises 12 residues. Germline CDR1 WNHNN, CDR2 SYGVQD (reference sequence). The V gene lost 5 bases and the J gene lost 9 bases, with 14 bases spanning the gap.

The V and J genes are TRBV6-1 and TRBJ2-2, with D perhaps TRBD2 (5 bases). The ends were cut back, 6 bases at V and 5 bases at J, with 13 bases in the middle. The CDR3 covers 14 residues. Germline V lookup: CDR1 MNHNS, CDR2 SASEGT. The CDR3 region is CASSFGSWTGELFF. CDR3 sequence (DNA): TGTGCCAGCAGCTTTGGGAGCTGGACCGGGGAGCTGTTTTTT.

This clonotype has ten or more counts. The chain combines TRBV15 with TRBJ2-5; 7 positions agree with TRBD1. The CDR3 has 12 amino acids. The V segment lost 8 bases and the J segment 0 bases; nucleotides outside the gene matches: 0. The germline CDR1 and CDR2 sequences are LNHNV and YYDKDF (reference sequence). CDR3 protein: CATGTDQETQYF. The DNA of the CDR3 is TGTGCCACCGGGACAGACCAAGAGACCCAGTACTTC.

This clonotype was recorded many times. This rearrangement joins TRBV11-2 to TRBJ2-2; tentative D call: TRBD2 (5 bases). Germline V gives CDR1 SGHAT, CDR2 FQNNGV. The germline V and J ends were trimmed by 5 bases and 4 bases, with 8 bases remaining between them. The CDR3 runs to 13 residues. CDR3 coding DNA: TGTGCCAGCAGCAGTGGGAGCACCGGGGAGCTGTTTTTT. Translation gives CASSSGSTGELFF.

This clonotype came up once. The chain combines TRBV28 with TRBJ2-5; TRBD1 agrees at 8 bases. CDR3 length: 14 amino acids. The junction had 7 bases not matched to a gene; V was cut back by 5 bases and J by 5 bases. CDR1 is MDHEN, CDR2 SYDVKM, per germline. Written as DNA, the CDR3 is TGTGCCAGCAGTAACCGACAGGGGCGGGAGACCCAGTACTTC. Translating it yields CASSNRQGRETQYF.

This clonotype was detected many times. V usage is TRBV7-2 and J usage is TRBJ2-2; TRBD1 aligns across 9 bases. V trimming: 3 bases; J trimming: 1 base; junction bases outside the gene matches: 9. The CDR3 covers 18 residues. From germline, CDR1 is SGHTA and CDR2 FQGNSA. The CDR3 is CASSLAGTGWGNTGELFF. In DNA, the CDR3 is TGTGCCAGCAGCTTGGCCGGGACAGGGTGGGGGAACACCGGGGAGCTGTTTTTT.

The sample holds many counts of this clonotype. The chain uses TRBV2 and TRBJ2-2; 7 nucleotides line up with TRBD2. This CDR3 region has 14 residues. The V segment lost 4 bases and the J segment 8 bases; nucleotides outside the gene matches: 7. CDR1 and CDR2 (germline): SNHLY, FYNNEI. As DNA, the CDR3 is TGTGCCAGCAGTGTCCGGGGGGAAACTGGGGAGCTGTTTTTT. Protein sequence: CASSVRGETGELFF. Using reference TRBV2 and TRBJ2-2 for the parts outside the CDR3, the full variable domain is EPEVTQTPSHQVTQMGQEVILRCVPISNHLYFYWYRQILGQKVEFLVSFYNNEISEKSEIFDDQFSVERPDGSNFTLKIRSTKLEDSAMYFCASSVRGETGELFFGEGSRLTVL.

This clonotype was counted a few times. The V call is TRBV20-1, the J call TRBJ2-2; tentative D call: TRBD2 (7 bases). This CDR3 region has 14 residues. Germline CDR1 reads DFQATT; CDR2 reads SNEGSKA (reference sequence). V lost 6 bases, J lost 4 bases, and 15 bases lay in between. CDR3 nucleotide sequence: TGCAGTGCCAAGAGTGGGGGGGCCACCGGGGAGCTGTTTTTT. Translating gives CSAKSGGATGELFF.

The rearrangement joins TRBV18 to TRBJ1-5, with 9 nucleotides matching TRBD1. With V trimmed by 3 bases and J by 6 bases, 3 bases remained unmatched. This CDR3 contains 14 residues. CDR1 is KGHSH, CDR2 LQKENI, per germline. The CDR3: CASSPMDRGQPQHF. In DNA, the CDR3 is TGTGCCAGCTCACCGATGGACAGGGGTCAGCCCCAGCATTTT.

This clonotype was observed many times. The chain carries TRBV18 and TRBJ2-5; D is ambiguous. Germline V gives CDR1 KGHSH, CDR2 LQKENI. The CDR3 is 14 residues long. V lost 0 bases and J 8 bases, leaving 13 bases between the germline ends. The CDR3 here is CASSPPGPEVTQYF. CDR3 DNA sequence: TGTGCCAGCTCACCACCGGGCCCTGAAGTAACCCAGTACTTC.

V and J are TRBV2 and TRBJ2-2; 7 bases fit TRBD1. With 6 bases clipped from V and 0 bases from J, the junction kept 7 bases outside the gene matches. Germline CDR1 and CDR2: SNHLY and FYNNEI. The CDR3 totals 16 residues. The CDR3 DNA reads as TGTGCCAGCAGCGGACAGGCGAGTTCGAACACCGGGGAGCTGTTTTTT. Residues: CASSGQASSNTGELFF.